Listed here are 10 T cell receptor beta chains from one sample, sequenced in a study of T cell repertoires in aging, cancer and after chemotherapy. Peripheral blood genomic DNA, not sorted cells or RNA, was the template. A mixed TRB-A/B primer pool amplified rearranged TRB by multiplex touch-down PCR. TCRdb reanalysed the multiplex PCR reads using MiXCR and keeps one entry per CDR3 protein. The table shows 10,000 to 15,000 distinct CDR3 sequences, with 35% to 40% occurring only once. The sample taken for sequencing was blood. Receptor source: a human donor in good health. The donor label of this sample is uncertain.

The sample holds a few counts of this clonotype. V usage is TRBV30 and J usage is TRBJ1-5, with D perhaps TRBD1 (5 bases). This CDR3 has 13 residues. The germline CDR1 and CDR2 sequences are GTSNPN and SVGIG (reference sequence). V lost 1 base, J lost 3 bases, and 7 bases lay in between. For the CDR3, the DNA is TGTGCCTGGAGTGGGGGGACCAATCAGCCCCAGCATTTT. It codes for CAWSGGTNQPQHF.

The rearrangement links TRBV19 to TRBJ2-7; no clear D gene. The germline V gene has CDR1 LNHDA and CDR2 SQIVND (reference sequence). Trimming removed 0 bases at V and 5 bases at J, with 5 bases between. CDR3 size: 12 residues. The CDR3 nucleotides are TGTGCCAGTAGTATAGACCGGGACGAGCAGTACTTC. Its protein product is CASSIDRDEQYF.

This clonotype was counted only a few times. The chain is built from TRBV27 and TRBJ2-7; D is perhaps TRBD2 (5 bases). The CDR3 length is 12 residues. CDR1 is MNHEY, CDR2 SMNVEV, per germline (reference sequence). Trimming removed 11 bases at V and 5 bases at J, with 16 bases between. The CDR3 sequence is CASHSEGNEQYF. The CDR3 DNA sequence: TGTGCCTCTCACAGCGAGGGTAACGAGCAGTACTTC.

By its share, this clonotype is medium-sized (0.01 to 0.1%). The chain carries TRBV6-2 or TRBV6-3 and TRBJ2-7; no definite D call. The CDR3 extends over 13 amino acids. Germline V gives CDR1 MNHEY, CDR2 SVGEGT. Between the trimmed V and J ends, which lost 0 bases and 7 bases, there was a span of 10 bases. CDR3 in amino acids: CASSYSELREQYF. CDR3 nucleotides: TGTGCCAGCAGTTACTCGGAGCTACGGGAGCAGTACTTC.

The J gene is TRBJ2-2, the V gene TRBV7-2, with D hard to call. CDR1 SGHTA and CDR2 FQGNSA come from the germline V gene. V dropped 3 bases and J dropped 8 bases, with 7 bases sitting between them. The CDR3 runs to 12 residues. The CDR3 DNA reads TGTGCCAGCAGCTTCGAGATTGGGGAGCTGTTTTTT. This gives the protein CASSFEIGELFF.

As to this clonotype: This may arise from a read error, as a much more abundant clone is one base away. The V gene is TRBV29-1, the J gene TRBJ1-6; D ambiguous. Germline loops: CDR1 SQVTM, CDR2 ANQGSEA. V lost 5 bases, J lost 12 bases, and 17 bases lay in between. CDR3 length equals 13 residues. CDR3 in amino acids: CSVTSTADLPLHF. In nucleotides, the CDR3 is TGCAGCGTTACCAGCACGGCCGATTTACCCCTCCACTTT.

This clonotype has only a few counts. This rearrangement joins TRBV19 to TRBJ1-6; 9 bases map to TRBD1. The germline V gene encodes CDR1 LNHDA and CDR2 SQIVND (reference sequence). The CDR3 sequence is 14 residues long. The V and J ends lost 7 bases and 12 bases, in that order; junction bases with no gene match: 10. DNA of the CDR3: TGTGCCAGTATACGACAGGGGGGAGTAGGACCCCTCCACTTT. It specifies CASIRQGGVGPLHF.

This chain connects TRBV5-6 to TRBJ2-5; a weak D match, TRBD2 (5 bases). From germline, CDR1 is SGHDT and CDR2 YYEEEE. The CDR3 has 14 amino acids. Trimming shortened V by 4 bases and J by 1 base, and 11 bases separated the two germline ends. Here the CDR3 DNA reads TGTGCCAGCAGCCTACTAGGAACCCAAGAGACCCAGTACTTC. Its protein product is CASSLLGTQETQYF.

Turning to this clonotype: A much larger clone lies one base from this, so it may be a read error. V is TRBV5-4 and J is TRBJ2-7; 9 bases agree with TRBD2. The ends lost 0 bases at V and 7 bases at J; junction bases unmatched: 5. Germline V CDR1 and CDR2: SGHNT, YYREEE (reference sequence). The CDR3 is made up of 14 amino acids. The DNA for the CDR3 is TGTGCCAGCAGCTTGGGAATAGCGGGAGAGGAGCAGTACTTC. As protein: CASSLGIAGEEQYF.

This clonotype qualifies as medium-sized. J is TRBJ2-5 and V is TRBV11-3; the D is unclear. Germline loops: CDR1 SGHNT, CDR2 YENEEA. With 1 base removed from V and 0 bases from J, the gap between germline ends came to 9 bases. The CDR3 sequence is 15 residues long. Here the CDR3 DNA reads TGTGCCAGCAGCTTAGCTGCGGAGTACCAAGAGACCCAGTACTTC. Translation: CASSLAAEYQETQYF.